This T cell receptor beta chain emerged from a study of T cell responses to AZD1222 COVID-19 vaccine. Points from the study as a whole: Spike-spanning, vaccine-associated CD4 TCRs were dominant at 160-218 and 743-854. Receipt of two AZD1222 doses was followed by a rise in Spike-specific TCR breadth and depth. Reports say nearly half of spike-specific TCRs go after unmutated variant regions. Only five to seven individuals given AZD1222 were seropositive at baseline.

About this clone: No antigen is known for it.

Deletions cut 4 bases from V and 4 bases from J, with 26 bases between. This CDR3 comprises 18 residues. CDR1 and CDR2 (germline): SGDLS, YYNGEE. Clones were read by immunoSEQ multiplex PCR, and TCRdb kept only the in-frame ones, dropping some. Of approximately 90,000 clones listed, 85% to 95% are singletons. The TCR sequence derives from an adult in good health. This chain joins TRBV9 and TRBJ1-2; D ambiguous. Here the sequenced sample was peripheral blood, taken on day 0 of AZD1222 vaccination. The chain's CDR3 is CASSLYQKDPLRSYGYTF. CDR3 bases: TGTGCCAGCAGCCTATATCAAAAAGACCCCCTCCGGAGCTATGGCTACACCTTC.